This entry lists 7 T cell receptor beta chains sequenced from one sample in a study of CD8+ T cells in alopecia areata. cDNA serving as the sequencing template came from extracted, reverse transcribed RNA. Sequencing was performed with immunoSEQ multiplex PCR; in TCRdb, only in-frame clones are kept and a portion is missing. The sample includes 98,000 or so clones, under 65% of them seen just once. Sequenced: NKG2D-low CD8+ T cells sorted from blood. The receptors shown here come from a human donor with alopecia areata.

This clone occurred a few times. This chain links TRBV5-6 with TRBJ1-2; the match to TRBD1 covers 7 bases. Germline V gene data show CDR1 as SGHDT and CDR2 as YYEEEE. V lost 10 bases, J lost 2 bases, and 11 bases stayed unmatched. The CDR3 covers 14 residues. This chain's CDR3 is CASQRQGLNYGYTF. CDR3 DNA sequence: TGTGCCTCACAGCGACAGGGACTAAACTATGGCTACACCTTC.

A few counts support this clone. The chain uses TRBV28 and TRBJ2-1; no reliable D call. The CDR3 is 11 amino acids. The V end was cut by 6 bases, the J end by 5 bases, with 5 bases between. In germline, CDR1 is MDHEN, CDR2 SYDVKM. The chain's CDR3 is CASSDDNEQFF. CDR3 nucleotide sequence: TGTGCCAGCAGCGACGACAATGAGCAGTTCTTC.

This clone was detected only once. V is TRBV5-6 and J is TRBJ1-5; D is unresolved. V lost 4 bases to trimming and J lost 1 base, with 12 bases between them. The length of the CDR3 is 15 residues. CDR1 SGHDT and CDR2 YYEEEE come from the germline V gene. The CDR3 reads CASSMSTASNQPQHF. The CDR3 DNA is TGTGCCAGCAGCATGAGCACCGCAAGCAATCAGCCCCAGCATTTT.

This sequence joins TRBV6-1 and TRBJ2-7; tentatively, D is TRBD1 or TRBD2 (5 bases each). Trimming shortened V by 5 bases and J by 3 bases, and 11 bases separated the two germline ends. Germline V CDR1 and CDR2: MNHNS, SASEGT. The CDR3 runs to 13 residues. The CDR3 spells CASSKGTDYEQYF. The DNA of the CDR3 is TGTGCCAGCAGTAAGGGGACGGACTACGAGCAGTACTTC.

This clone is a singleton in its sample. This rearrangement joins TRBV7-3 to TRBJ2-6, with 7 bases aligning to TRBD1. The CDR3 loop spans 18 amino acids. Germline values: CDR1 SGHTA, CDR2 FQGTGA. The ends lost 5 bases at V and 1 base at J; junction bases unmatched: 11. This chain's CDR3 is CASSPEVDRVSGANVLTF. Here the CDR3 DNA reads TGTGCCAGCAGCCCCGAAGTAGACAGGGTTTCTGGGGCCAACGTCCTGACTTTC.

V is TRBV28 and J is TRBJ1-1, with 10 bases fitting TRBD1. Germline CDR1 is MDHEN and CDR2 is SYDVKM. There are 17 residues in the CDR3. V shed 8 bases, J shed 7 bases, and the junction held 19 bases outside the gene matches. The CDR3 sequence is CASPWGTGDFVDHEAFF. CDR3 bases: TGTGCCAGCCCGTGGGGGACAGGGGATTTTGTAGACCATGAAGCTTTCTTT. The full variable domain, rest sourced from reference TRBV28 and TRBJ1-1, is DVKVTQSSRYLVKRTGEKVFLECVQDMDHENMFWYRQDPGLGLRLIYFSYDVKMKEKGDIPEGYSVSREKKERFSLILESASTNQTSMYLCASPWGTGDFVDHEAFFGQGTRLTVV.

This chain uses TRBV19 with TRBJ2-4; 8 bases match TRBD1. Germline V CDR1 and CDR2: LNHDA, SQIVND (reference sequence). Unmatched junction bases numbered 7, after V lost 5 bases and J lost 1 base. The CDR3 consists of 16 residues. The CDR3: CASSDGQGEAKNIQYF. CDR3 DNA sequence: TGTGCCAGTAGTGACGGACAGGGTGAGGCCAAAAACATTCAGTACTTC.